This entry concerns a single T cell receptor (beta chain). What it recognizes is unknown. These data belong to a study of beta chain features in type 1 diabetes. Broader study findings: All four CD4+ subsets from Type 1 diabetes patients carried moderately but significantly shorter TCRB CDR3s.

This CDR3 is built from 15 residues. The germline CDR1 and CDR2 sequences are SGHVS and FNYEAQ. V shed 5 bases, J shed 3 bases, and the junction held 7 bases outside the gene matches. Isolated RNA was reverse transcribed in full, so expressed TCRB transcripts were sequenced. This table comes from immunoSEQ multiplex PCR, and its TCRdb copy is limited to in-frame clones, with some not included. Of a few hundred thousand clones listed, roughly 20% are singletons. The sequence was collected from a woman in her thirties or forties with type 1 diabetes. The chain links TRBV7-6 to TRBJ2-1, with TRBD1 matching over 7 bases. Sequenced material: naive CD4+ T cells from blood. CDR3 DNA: TGTGCCAGCAGCCCGATAAGACAGGGCTACAATGAGCAGTTCTTC. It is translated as CASSPIRQGYNEQFF.